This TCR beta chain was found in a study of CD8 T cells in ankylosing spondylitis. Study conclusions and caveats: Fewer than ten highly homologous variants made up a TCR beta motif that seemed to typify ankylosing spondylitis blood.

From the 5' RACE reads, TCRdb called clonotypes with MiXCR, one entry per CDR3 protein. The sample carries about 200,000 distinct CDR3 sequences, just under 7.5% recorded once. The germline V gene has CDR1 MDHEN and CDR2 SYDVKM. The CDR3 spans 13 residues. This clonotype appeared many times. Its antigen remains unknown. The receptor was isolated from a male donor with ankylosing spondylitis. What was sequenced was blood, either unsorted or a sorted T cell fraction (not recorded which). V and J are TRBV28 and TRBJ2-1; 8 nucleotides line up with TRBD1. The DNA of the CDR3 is TGTGCAGTTTCCAGGGGGCGGGTCAATGAGCAGTTCTTC. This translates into CAVSRGRVNEQFF.